Described below is a single T cell receptor (beta chain) sequence and its context. The source of the sample is a study of blood T cell repertoires in COVID-19. Libraries were prepared by immunoSEQ multiplex PCR; TCRdb keeps only in-frame clonotypes and omits some of them. The sample consists of some 210,000 clones, roughly 90% of them appearing once. The CDR3 spans 17 residues. The germline V gene encodes CDR1 SGDLS and CDR2 YYNGEE. V lost 0 bases to trimming and J lost 2 bases, with 16 bases between them. The chain carries TRBV9 and TRBJ2-3, with D perhaps TRBD2 (5 bases). The origin of this receptor is a woman in her thirties or forties who had recovered from COVID-19. The sequenced material came from peripheral blood. The CDR3 bases are TGTGCCAGCAGCGTAGAGTCGGGAATGATTACCACAGATACGCAGTATTTT. It is translated as CASSVESGMITTDTQYF.